This paragraph reports one T cell receptor beta chain. Its antigen is unidentified. The data were taken from a study of vaccination and CD4 T cells after COVID-19. About the study: Stimuli were overlapping spike peptide pools of SARS-CoV-2 and three common cold coronaviruses (HCoV-NL63, HCoV-OC43, HCoV-229E).

The Oncomine TCR Beta short-read assay was applied to DNA of cultured CD4+ T cells. In this case, cultured CD4+ T cells provided the extracted genomic DNA. TCRdb re-called the PCR reads through MiXCR, storing one row per CDR3 protein. The table shows around 2,000 distinct CDR3 sequences, with 15% to 20% occurring only once. The CDR3 consists of 12 residues. CDR1 and CDR2 (germline): SNHLY, FYNNEI. The germline V and J ends were trimmed by 8 bases and 4 bases, with 10 bases remaining between them. Specified treatment: approximately 11-day PBMC culture with coronavirus spike peptide pools or control peptides (ViraFEST assay). Investigators obtained the unexposed donor's CD4+ T cells before the COVID-19 pandemic (2011-2018).

This clonotype was obtained from a human donor in good health. The rearrangement joins TRBV2 to TRBJ2-3; D unclear. The sample consisted of CD4+ T cells from blood, cultured in vitro. The chain's CDR3 is CASRRAPDTQYF. The CDR3, as DNA: TGTGCCAGCCGAAGGGCCCCAGATACGCAGTATTTT.